This TCR beta chain was documented in a study of T cell clonality in common variable immunodeficiency. In its sample, this clone was seen many times. The CDR3 end lies 3 residues beyond the end of the read and is filled in from the germline J gene. CVID and control samples used equivalent genomic DNA input. TCRdb's copy holds only in-frame clones and misses some; the assay was immunoSEQ multiplex PCR. The sample includes fewer than 40,000 clones, none of them occurring once. V lost 1 base and J lost 3, with 10 bases in between. Germline CDR1 and CDR2: DFQATT and SNEGSKA (reference sequence). The CDR3 is 14 amino acids.

This chain links TRBV20-1 with TRBJ2-1, with D tentatively TRBD2 (6 bases). This clonotype was sampled from a person aged 18 to 70 in good health. The sequencing input was peripheral blood mononuclear cells. This chain's CDR3 is CSARVLTSYNEQFF. The sequenced CDR3 bases are TGCAGTGCTAGAGTCCTGACTAGCTACAATGAG.